A single sample is the source of the 6 T cell receptor beta chains below, sequenced in a study of shared clonotypes between healthy human individuals. CD45RO-negative, CCR7-positively selected cells formed the naive CD8 fraction, excluding terminally differentiated effector memory CD45RA+ cells. Clones were read by immunoSEQ multiplex PCR, and TCRdb kept only the in-frame ones, dropping some. The sample carries approximately 1.9 million clones, 80% to 95% recorded once. Sequencing input: naive CD8+ T cells from PBMCs. These receptors all stem from a young man in good health. Some clones in this sample may be carry-over from other donors' samples.

The V and J genes are TRBV7-9 and TRBJ2-7, with 7 bases identical to TRBD2. The V segment lost 2 bases and the J segment 0 bases; nucleotides outside the gene matches: 7. The CDR3 length is 16 residues. Germline lookup yields CDR1 SEHNR and CDR2 FQNEAQ (reference sequence). Here the CDR3 DNA reads TGTGCCAGCAGCTTAAGCTCTAGCGGACTCTCCTACGAGCAGTACTTC. It is translated as CASSLSSSGLSYEQYF.

This clone was seen only a few times. Here the CDR3 reads CASSPPPRGRSEAFF. CDR3 in DNA: TGTGCCAGCAGTCCGCCCCCCAGGGGACGGAGTGAAGCTTTCTTT. V usage is TRBV28 and J usage is TRBJ1-1; TRBD1 is a possible D gene (6 bases). This CDR3 comprises 15 residues. Germline assignment: CDR1 MDHEN and CDR2 SYDVKM. V dropped 5 bases and J dropped 7 bases, with 20 bases sitting between them.

The V and J genes are TRBV19 and TRBJ2-1; 7 positions agree with TRBD2. CDR1 and CDR2 from the germline V gene are LNHDA and SQIVND (reference sequence). The V and J ends lost 10 bases and 4 bases, in that order; junction bases with no gene match: 10. This CDR3 region has 14 residues. The CDR3 DNA follows: TGTGCCACGTATCCGGGAGGACTTTACAATGAGCAGTTCTTC. This sequence encodes CATYPGGLYNEQFF. The full variable domain, with the rest looked up from reference TRBV19 and TRBJ2-1, is DGGITQSPKYLFRKEGQNVTLSCEQNLNHDAMYWYRQDPGQGLRLIYYSQIVNDFQKGDIAEGYSVSREKKESFPLTVTSAQKNPTAFYLCATYPGGLYNEQFFGPGTRLTVL.

This clone came up once. The chain joins TRBV28 to TRBJ1-1; D is ambiguous. The CDR3 has 18 residues. Trimming took 6 bases from V and 4 from J, leaving 27 bases between them. Per germline, CDR1 MDHEN and CDR2 SYDVKM. The CDR3 is CASSPASRAGGPVTEAFF. As DNA, the CDR3 is TGTGCCAGCAGCCCCGCATCCCGGGCAGGTGGGCCTGTCACTGAAGCTTTCTTT.

V gene TRBV27 combines with J gene TRBJ2-7, with D possibly TRBD1 on 6 matching bases. V was pared by 4 bases and J by 0 bases, with 16 bases between. CDR1 MNHEY and CDR2 SMNVEV come from the germline V gene (reference sequence). The CDR3 has 16 amino acids. CDR3 bases: TGTGCCAGCAGTTCGTCGACAGGCGAGAGCTCCTACGAGCAGTACTTC. Translated: CASSSSTGESSYEQYF.

Regarding this clone: Other DNA sequences of this sample code for an identical CDR3. The chain is built from TRBV28 and TRBJ2-7, with TRBD1 matching 10 bases. CDR1 MDHEN and CDR2 SYDVKM come from the germline V gene. The CDR3 contains 13 residues. V dropped 6 bases and J dropped 5; count of bases not matched to a gene: 4. CDR3 loop: CASSPGTGDEQYF. The CDR3 DNA sequence: TGTGCCAGCAGCCCTGGGACAGGGGACGAGCAGTACTTC.